Listed below are T cell receptor beta chains from one sample, sequenced in a study of T cell repertoires in cytomegalovirus infection. Via MiXCR, TCRdb re-called the reads, giving one row per CDR3 protein. This sample has some 450,000 distinct CDR3 sequences, with about 33% found just once. The sequencing input was PBMCs. Source of these receptors: a human donor in good health (CMV status not recorded). Some clones in this sample may be carry-over from other donors' samples. Both conserved end residues are part of each CDR3. The order of the fields is V gene, D gene, clone size, J gene, CDR3 DNA, CDR3 protein. D genes are given only for firm matches. Only part of the rows carry a size: once, few, many, or a class if the clone is expanded.

TRBV7-2	-	few	TRBJ2-5	TGTGCCAGCAGCTTAGAGAGTCTAGAGACCCAGTACTTC	CASSLESLETQYF
TRBV6-1	TRBD1	-	TRBJ1-6	TGTGCCAGCAAGGCCACAGGGGGGCGTCCCCCCCTCCACTTT	CASKATGGRPPLHF
TRBV7-8	-	-	TRBJ2-2	TGTGCCAGCATTTTGACGGATAGTTCCCTACGGGCCGGGGAGCTGTTTTTT	CASILTDSSLRAGELFF
TRBV7-7	-	-	TRBJ1-1	TGTGCCAGCCCTAGGAGGGGGACGGGCACTGAAGCTTTCTTT	CASPRRGTGTEAFF
TRBV7-2	-	many	TRBJ2-5	TGTGCCAGCAGCCCGAGTAGGGATCAAGAGACCCAGTACTTC	CASSPSRDQETQYF
TRBV4-3	-	-	TRBJ1-5	TGCGCCAGCAGCCTCGGGACTTCTCAGCCCCAGCATTTT	CASSLGTSQPQHF
TRBV15	-	-	TRBJ2-1	TGTGCCACCAGCATAGGTGCGTGGATTAACAATGAGCAGTTCTTC	CATSIGAWINNEQFF
TRBV2	-	-	TRBJ1-2	TGTGCCAGCAGCTACGGGGCCATTGGCTACACCTTC	CASSYGAIGYTF
TRBV27	-	few	TRBJ1-1	TGTGCCAGCAGAAAGTTGTACGTGGGCAACACTGAAGCTTTCTTT	CASRKLYVGNTEAFF
TRBV7-9	-	many	TRBJ2-1	TGTGCCAGCAGCTTCGGGCAATCCTACAATGAGCAGTTCTTC	CASSFGQSYNEQFF
TRBV6-2/TRBV6-3	-	-	TRBJ2-7	TGTGCCAGCAGTCTTAGCCGGGACGAGCAGTACTTC	CASSLSRDEQYF
TRBV7-8	TRBD1	many	TRBJ1-4	TGTGCCAGCAAGCTTAGGGGACAGGGGAGGACTAATGAAAAACTGTTTTTT	CASKLRGQGRTNEKLFF
TRBV7-8	-	few	TRBJ2-3	TGTGCCAGCAGCTCCAGGAGGCTAGTTATGGCGCAGTATTTT	CASSSRRLVMAQYF
TRBV11-3	-	few	TRBJ2-5	TGTGCCAGCAGCCTAGCTTTTGGGCCGCAAGAGACCCAGTACTTC	CASSLAFGPQETQYF
TRBV6-2/TRBV6-3	TRBD1	-	TRBJ1-1	TGTGCCAGCACCAGGGGGGCCGCAAACCACTTGAACACTGAAGCTTTCTTT	CASTRGAANHLNTEAFF
TRBV12-3/TRBV12-4	TRBD1	medium-sized	TRBJ1-5	TGTGCCAGCAGCCCGACAGGGGGCAATCAGCCCCAGCATTTT	CASSPTGGNQPQHF
TRBV7-4	TRBD1	-	TRBJ1-2	TGTGCCAGCAGCTTGGACAGGGGGTCTGGCTACACCTTC	CASSLDRGSGYTF
TRBV28	-	few	TRBJ1-4	TGTGCCAGCAGTTTGCTGCAATATGCAACTAATGAAAAACTGTTTTTT	CASSLLQYATNEKLFF
TRBV4-1	-	-	TRBJ2-1	TGCGCCAGCAGCCAAGATCAACAGGGGCCCTTTATAGCGGGGTCCTACAATGAGCAGTTCTTC	CASSQDQQGPFIAGSYNEQFF
TRBV19	-	few	TRBJ1-1	TGTGCCAGTAGTCACAGTAAGGAAACTGAAGCTTTCTTT	CASSHSKETEAFF
TRBV20-1	-	-	TRBJ1-2	TGCAGTGCTAGAGATCGTGAGGGTGGCTACACCTTC	CSARDREGGYTF
TRBV12-3/TRBV12-4	-	many	TRBJ2-7	TGTGCCAGCAGCAACTCCTACGAGCAGTACTTC	CASSNSYEQYF
TRBV9	TRBD1	-	TRBJ1-5	TGTGCCAGCAGCTCCAACCCCGACAGGGGACCTAATCAGCCCCAGCATTTT	CASSSNPDRGPNQPQHF
TRBV7-9	-	-	TRBJ1-2	TGTGCCAGCAGCCAATCCGCGAGTTGGTATGGCTACACCTTC	CASSQSASWYGYTF
TRBV18	TRBD1	-	TRBJ2-7	TGTGCCAGCTCACGTGGGGACAGTTCCTACGAGCAGTACTTC	CASSRGDSSYEQYF
TRBV10-3	TRBD2	many	TRBJ2-3	TGTGCCATCAGTGAGTCGGTAGCGGGGCTACCCACAGATACGCAGTATTTT	CAISESVAGLPTDTQYF
TRBV5-6	-	-	TRBJ1-5	TGTGCCAGCAGCTTGGGGGTTTCTGTAGGGCTTGGCAATCAGCCCCAGCATTTT	CASSLGVSVGLGNQPQHF
TRBV29-1	-	-	TRBJ2-1	TGCAGCGTTGGGGAAGGGGGGAATGAGCAGTTCTTC	CSVGEGGNEQFF
TRBV20-1	-	-	TRBJ2-3	TGCAGTGCTAGTAGACAGGTCGGGGTGGATACGCAGTATTTT	CSASRQVGVDTQYF